This is a list of T cell receptor beta chains from one sample in a study of T-cell memory formation after mild COVID-19. TCRdb processed the 5' RACE reads anew with MiXCR; each CDR3 protein has one entry. This sample has 10,000 to 15,000 distinct CDR3 sequences, with about 14% found just once. Sequenced: PBMCs or a T cell subset sorted from them (not recorded which). These receptors were taken from a man between 18 and 35 years old who had mild COVID-19 (a few samples of this study predate the infection). Cell type and time point are not known. Both conserved end residues are part of each CDR3. Fields, in order: D gene, J gene, V gene, clone size, CDR3 length, CDR3 DNA, CDR3 protein. A D gene is named only where the DNA matches it firmly. The listing skips clone size in some rows; elsewhere it reads once, few, many or a size class.

>.|TRBJ2-1|TRBV4-3|few|16
TGCGCCAGCAGCCAAGGAGCCGGATTCTCCTACAATGAGCAGTTCTTC
CASSQGAGFSYNEQFF
>.|TRBJ2-6|TRBV27|many|17
TGTGCCAGCAGTTCACCGTACTACAGCTCTGGGGCCAACGTCCTGACTTTC
CASSSPYYSSGANVLTF
>.|TRBJ1-1|TRBV6-1|.|18
TGTGCCAGCAGCAGTTACGGGGGTGTTTCCAAGGGGGTCACTGAAGCTTTCTTT
CASSSYGGVSKGVTEAFF
>.|TRBJ2-3|TRBV5-1|few|15
TGCGCCAGCAGCTGGGGACGAGGGGGCACAGATACGCAGTATTTT
CASSWGRGGTDTQYF
>.|TRBJ1-2|TRBV20-1|.|12
TGCAGTGCTAGGGGTCCGTTTGAAGGCTACACCTTC
CSARGPFEGYTF
>.|TRBJ2-7|TRBV4-3|few|15
TGCGCCAGCAGCGAGGGCCCGGGACATAACTACGAGCAGTACTTC
CASSEGPGHNYEQYF
>TRBD1|TRBJ2-2|TRBV15|many|16
TGTGCCACCAACCACAGGGGGAATGGAAACACCGGGGAGCTGTTTTTT
CATNHRGNGNTGELFF
>TRBD1|TRBJ2-7|TRBV7-6|.|13
TGTGCCAGCAGCCAGGGGACAGGGGGCGAGCAGTACTTC
CASSQGTGGEQYF
>TRBD2|TRBJ2-7|TRBV7-3|.|14
TGTGCCAGCAGCTTAACCCCGGGACTAGACGAGCAGTACTTC
CASSLTPGLDEQYF
>.|TRBJ1-6|TRBV7-2|few|14
TGTGCCAGCAGCAGACGAGGGCAAAGTTCACCCCTCCACTTT
CASSRRGQSSPLHF
>TRBD1|TRBJ2-2|TRBV6-2/TRBV6-3|many|16
TGTGCCAGCAGCTATCCGGGACAGGCCCCTAGCGGGGAGCTGTTTTTT
CASSYPGQAPSGELFF
>.|TRBJ2-3|TRBV9|many|17
TGTGCCAGCAGCGTAGGCGAGGTGGTTTTGAACACAGATACGCAGTATTTT
CASSVGEVVLNTDTQYF
>.|TRBJ2-7|TRBV5-5|.|11
TGTGCCAGCAGCTTGGCCCTCGAGCAGTACTTC
CASSLALEQYF
>.|TRBJ1-2|TRBV5-6|.|16
TGTGCCAGCAGCTTAAGCCCCAACAGGGAAGGATATGGCTACACCTTC
CASSLSPNREGYGYTF
>.|TRBJ2-1|TRBV27|many|13
TGTGCCAGCAGTACCCCGTTCCTCGATGAGCAGTTCTTC
CASSTPFLDEQFF
>.|TRBJ1-2|TRBV27|.|13
TGTGCCAGCAGTCCCGGGCCACTTAATGGCTACACCTTC
CASSPGPLNGYTF
>.|TRBJ2-5|TRBV7-2|many|12
TGTGCCAGCAGCCCCTCACTGGAGACCCAGTACTTC
CASSPSLETQYF
>TRBD2|TRBJ2-1|TRBV6-5|many|17
TGTGCCAGCAGTCTGCTAGCGGGGGCCCCTCTAGGGGATGAGCAGTTCTTC
CASSLLAGAPLGDEQFF
>TRBD1|TRBJ1-2|TRBV28|many|18
TGTGCCAGCAGCCCACATACCGGGACAGGGGGCAAGGACTATGGCTACACCTTC
CASSPHTGTGGKDYGYTF
>.|TRBJ1-4|TRBV6-5|.|16
TGTGCCAGCAGTTACTCCTGGCCGAGGGGAGGTGAAAAACTGTTTTTT
CASSYSWPRGGEKLFF
>TRBD1|TRBJ2-3|TRBV29-1|few|15
TGCAGCGTTGATGCGGACAGGGGAAGTGAAGATACGCAGTATTTT
CSVDADRGSEDTQYF
>TRBD2|TRBJ2-3|TRBV6-6|few|17
TGTGCCAGCAGTCAACGACTCTGGCGGGGGGCAGCAGATACGCAGTATTTT
CASSQRLWRGAADTQYF
>TRBD1|TRBJ2-7|TRBV4-1|.|16
TGCGCCAGCAGCCCGACGGAAGGACAGGCCTCCTACGAGCAGTACTTC
CASSPTEGQASYEQYF
>TRBD1|TRBJ2-3|TRBV6-5|many|15
TGTGCCAGCAGTTCGCCGGGACAGGGGGCATATACGCAGTATTTT
CASSSPGQGAYTQYF
>.|TRBJ1-2|TRBV5-1|.|14
TGCGCCAGCAGCTTGTGGGAGGGGAGATATGGCTACACCTTC
CASSLWEGRYGYTF
>.|TRBJ2-1|TRBV19|.|13
TGTGCCAGTAGTATAACCGCCAGGAGTGAGCAGTTCTTC
CASSITARSEQFF
>.|TRBJ2-7|TRBV12-3/TRBV12-4|once|12
TGTGCCAGCAGGGGGGACTCCTACGAGCAGTACTTC
CASRGDSYEQYF
>TRBD2|TRBJ2-7|TRBV27|many|17
TGTGCCAGCAGTTTGTTTCCGGGACTAGCGGATCCCCTCGAGCAGTACTTC
CASSLFPGLADPLEQYF
>.|TRBJ2-7|TRBV5-1|many|12
TGCGCCAGCAGCTTCTTCTCCTACGAGCAGTACTTC
CASSFFSYEQYF
>TRBD1|TRBJ2-1|TRBV6-2/TRBV6-3|many|16
TGTGCCAGCAGTTGGGCCCACCGGACAGGAAAGAATGAGCAGTTCTTC
CASSWAHRTGKNEQFF
>TRBD1|TRBJ2-1|TRBV12-3/TRBV12-4|many|14
TGTGCCAGCCGGCCCCAGGGGGCGGGCAATGAGCAGTTCTTC
CASRPQGAGNEQFF
>TRBD2|TRBJ2-2|TRBV5-1|many|17
TGCGCCAGCAGCACTGGCGGCCTAGCGGGGAACACCGGGGAGCTGTTTTTT
CASSTGGLAGNTGELFF
>.|TRBJ1-2|TRBV5-1|many|14
TGCGCCAGCAGCTTGGGCGGCAACTTCTATGGCTACACCTTC
CASSLGGNFYGYTF
>TRBD1|TRBJ2-3|TRBV2|.|15
TGTGCCACCAGCAGGGGGCACGCTAGCACAGATACGCAGTATTTT
CATSRGHASTDTQYF
>TRBD1|TRBJ1-1|TRBV6-1|few|16
TGTGCCAGCAGTGTAGGGACAGGGGTACGGTACACTGAAGCTTTCTTT
CASSVGTGVRYTEAFF
>.|TRBJ2-2|TRBV11-2|.|14
TGTGCCAGCAGCTATGGACAGAACACCGGGGAGCTGTTTTTT
CASSYGQNTGELFF
>.|TRBJ1-1|TRBV7-4|many|14
TGTGCCAGCAGCCCGCCTCGAAAGAACACTGAAGCTTTCTTT
CASSPPRKNTEAFF
>.|TRBJ2-1|TRBV7-9|many|15
TGTGCCAGCAGTCCTACAGGGAGGATCATCGGTGAGCAGTTCTTC
CASSPTGRIIGEQFF
>TRBD2|TRBJ2-7|TRBV13|many|14
TGTGCCAGCAGCTGGCGGGGGGACTCCTACGAGCAGTACTTC
CASSWRGDSYEQYF
>.|TRBJ1-5|TRBV6-5|many|13
TGTGCCAGCAGCTTCATGAGCAATCAGCCCCAGCATTTT
CASSFMSNQPQHF
>.|TRBJ1-2|TRBV6-5|few|16
TGTGCCAGCAGTTACTCGATCGTTTCCTCAGACTATGGCTACACCTTC
CASSYSIVSSDYGYTF
>.|TRBJ2-7|TRBV7-8|many|13
TGTGCCAGCAGATCAGGGTTCTCCTACGAGCAGTACTTC
CASRSGFSYEQYF
>.|TRBJ2-1|TRBV27|.|13
TGTGCCAGCAGTTTTTACATTTACAATGAGCAGTTCTTC
CASSFYIYNEQFF
>TRBD1|TRBJ1-2|TRBV16|.|14
TGTGCCAGCAGTCCCGGGACAGGGGCAGTTGGCTACACCTTC
CASSPGTGAVGYTF
>.|TRBJ1-2|TRBV30|.|12
TGTGCCTGGCGGGGGGAGAACTATGGCTACACCTTC
CAWRGENYGYTF
>.|TRBJ2-7|TRBV9|.|13
TGTGCCAGCAGCCCCTGGGGTACAGGGGAGCAGTACTTC
CASSPWGTGEQYF
>.|TRBJ1-5|TRBV5-8|.|15
TGTGCCAGCAGCTTGGGAACCTATAGCAATCAGCCCCAGCATTTT
CASSLGTYSNQPQHF
>TRBD1|TRBJ1-6|TRBV5-1|.|16
TGCGCCAGCAGCTATCGGACAGGGGAGTATAATTCACCCCTCCACTTT
CASSYRTGEYNSPLHF
>.|TRBJ2-3|TRBV6-2/TRBV6-3|many|12
TGTGCCAGCTCCCCGGGAGCAGATACGCAGTATTTT
CASSPGADTQYF
>TRBD1|TRBJ1-2|TRBV20-1|many|15
TGCAGTGCTAGAGATCTGATGACAGGGGTCTATGGCTACACCTTC
CSARDLMTGVYGYTF
>.|TRBJ2-5|TRBV18|.|11
TGTGCCAGCTCACCACGGGAGACCCAGTACTTC
CASSPRETQYF
>.|TRBJ2-3|TRBV7-2|many|15
TGTGCCAGCAGCTTAGTAGGGCTAGCCCCAGATACGCAGTATTTT
CASSLVGLAPDTQYF
>TRBD1|TRBJ1-5|TRBV12-3/TRBV12-4|.|15
TGTGCCAGCAGTTCACAGGGGGCGGGAAGTCAGCCCCAGCATTTT
CASSSQGAGSQPQHF
>TRBD2|TRBJ2-1|TRBV3-1|medium-sized|15
TGTGCCAGCAGCCATGTACTAGCGCCCTACAATGAGCAGTTCTTC
CASSHVLAPYNEQFF
>TRBD1|TRBJ2-7|TRBV10-1|.|14
TGCGCCAGCAGTGTGGGGACAGGGGGCTACGAGCAGTACTTC
CASSVGTGGYEQYF
>.|TRBJ2-3|TRBV6-4|many|10
TGTGCCAGCATCCTGGATACGCAGTATTTT
CASILDTQYF
>.|TRBJ2-1|TRBV7-3|many|14
TGTGCCAGCAGCCCAGGGGGGTTTGGTAATGAGCAGTTCTTC
CASSPGGFGNEQFF
>TRBD1|TRBJ2-4|TRBV7-2|.|15
TGTGCCAGCAGCTTCTATGGGACAGAAAAAAACATTCAGTACTTC
CASSFYGTEKNIQYF
>.|TRBJ1-3|TRBV7-9|few|15
TGTGCCAGCAGCCCGACCCTCTTCTCTGGAAACACCATATATTTT
CASSPTLFSGNTIYF